This T cell receptor beta chain stems from a study of T cell responses to AZD1222 COVID-19 vaccine. Study-level findings and limits: Repertoire collection took place solely once the T cell response had peaked. In the spike-specific TCR repertoire, nearly half reportedly target unmutated variant regions.

The CDR3 extends over 17 amino acids. The trim removed 0 bases at V and 1 base at J, leaving 6 bases unmatched. Looked up from germline, CDR1 is LGHDT and CDR2 is YNNKEL (reference sequence). To note about this clone: Its specificity is unknown.

The assay was immunoSEQ multiplex PCR, and TCRdb's table has in-frame clones only and misses some. This sample yields 75,000 to 100,000 clones, of which approximately 88% are seen a single time; 2.8% belongs to the top ten. The sample was peripheral blood, taken on day 0 of AZD1222 vaccination. This rearrangement joins TRBV3-1 (or the pseudogene TRBV3-2) to TRBJ2-1; 7 bases agree with TRBD2. This clonotype was sampled from an adult in good health. This chain's CDR3 is CASSQEMSGISYNEQFF. In DNA, the CDR3 is TGTGCCAGCAGCCAAGAAATGAGCGGGATTTCCTACAATGAGCAGTTCTTC.